This entry describes one T cell receptor (beta chain). Ages ranged from roughly 18 to 100 years, with residence in about 23 US areas. Assay used: immunoSEQ multiplex PCR; TCRdb lists only in-frame clones, some missing. The data show about 63,000 clones, roughly 80% seen once. The sample originates from a study of blood T cell repertoires in COVID-19. The V gene lost 3 bases and the J gene lost 5 bases, with 15 bases spanning the gap. The CDR3 is made up of 16 amino acids. Germline V gene sequence: CDR1 SGDLS, CDR2 YYNGEE. The receptor comes from a woman aged 40 to 50 with acute COVID-19. This sequence joins TRBV9 and TRBJ1-6; D may be TRBD1 (6 bases). Material: PBMCs or T cells enriched from blood (not recorded which). The CDR3 is CASSARGTRDNSPLHF. The DNA of the CDR3 is TGTGCCAGCAGCGCGCGGGGGACACGGGATAATTCACCCCTCCACTTT.